The 19 T cell receptor beta chains presented below share a single source sample, sequenced in a study of blood T cell repertoires in COVID-19. Profiling relied on immunoSEQ multiplex PCR, and the TCRdb table lists in-frame clones only, not all of them. The sample lists tens of thousands of clones, around 89% occurring once. The sample comprised PBMCs or T cells enriched from blood (not recorded which). These receptors were taken from a woman aged 45-60 years with acute COVID-19.

This clone has a single count. The rearrangement joins TRBV29-1 to TRBJ1-1, with 7 bases matching TRBD1. V trimming: 4 bases; J trimming: 4 bases; junction bases outside the gene matches: 6. This CDR3 is built from 13 residues. Germline CDR1 and CDR2: SQVTM and ANQGSEA. CDR3 amino acids: CSVVVWTGTEAFF. The DNA for the CDR3 is TGCAGCGTTGTTGTGTGGACAGGCACTGAAGCTTTCTTT.

The chain is built from TRBV6-1 and TRBJ1-4; no reliable D call. The CDR3 contains 13 residues. Trimming removed 3 bases from V and 4 bases from J, with 6 bases in between. Germline CDR1 MNHNS, CDR2 SASEGT. CDR3 nucleotides: TGTGCCAGCAGTGATCCGGGTAATGAAAAACTGTTTTTT. Amino acid sequence: CASSDPGNEKLFF.

The CDR3 reads CASREPGNTQYF. The CDR3 DNA reads TGCGCCAGCAGGGAACCGGGAAATACGCAGTATTTT. The rearrangement links TRBV10-2 to TRBJ2-3; the D gene is possibly TRBD2 (5 bases). V was clipped by 6 bases and J by 7 bases, with 11 bases between them. CDR3 length equals 12 residues. Germline-derived CDR1 and CDR2 are WSHSY and SAAADI.

This clone appeared a single time. The rearrangement uses TRBV20-1 and TRBJ2-5, with a possible D match to TRBD1 (5 bases). The CDR3 consists of 11 residues. V shed 5 bases and J shed 4 bases, with 8 bases lying between them. Germline-derived CDR1 and CDR2 are DFQATT and SNEGSKA (reference sequence). The CDR3 loop reads CSASGLETQYF. CDR3 DNA sequence: TGCAGTGCTTCAGGGTTAGAGACCCAGTACTTC.

The chain combines TRBV9 with TRBJ2-7; 10 nucleotides match TRBD1. The trim removed 0 bases at V and 4 bases at J, leaving 4 bases unmatched. Germline V gives CDR1 SGDLS, CDR2 YYNGEE. CDR3 length equals 15 residues. CDR3 region: CASSVEGTGEYEQYF. The CDR3 DNA sequence: TGTGCCAGCAGCGTAGAGGGGACAGGGGAGTACGAGCAGTACTTC.

This chain connects TRBV28 to TRBJ2-7; TRBD1 aligns across 7 bases. This CDR3 region has 13 residues. Germline loops: CDR1 MDHEN, CDR2 SYDVKM. The trim removed 5 bases at V and 7 bases at J, leaving 8 bases unmatched. CDR3: CASSPWQGEEQYF. The CDR3, as DNA: TGTGCCAGCAGTCCCTGGCAGGGGGAAGAGCAGTACTTC. Full variable domain (rest looked up from reference TRBV28 and TRBJ2-7): DVKVTQSSRYLVKRTGEKVFLECVQDMDHENMFWYRQDPGLGLRLIYFSYDVKMKEKGDIPEGYSVSREKKERFSLILESASTNQTSMYLCASSPWQGEEQYFGPGTRLTVT.

This rearrangement joins TRBV5-4 to TRBJ1-1; tentatively, D is TRBD1 (6 bases). The length of the CDR3 is 14 residues. CDR1 and CDR2 (germline): SGHNT, YYREEE (reference sequence). Trimming pared 0 bases from V and 11 bases from J, leaving 17 bases between. This CDR3 reads CASSLALSGRGAFF. The CDR3 DNA reads as TGTGCCAGCAGCTTGGCCCTTTCCGGGAGGGGGGCTTTCTTT.

The gene calls are TRBV3-1 (or the pseudogene TRBV3-2) and TRBJ2-5, with D possibly TRBD2 on 6 matching bases. Germline-derived CDR1 and CDR2 are LGHDT and YNNKEL (reference sequence). The CDR3 sequence is 16 residues long. Between the trimmed V and J ends, which lost 1 base and 4 bases, there was a span of 16 bases. Written as DNA, the CDR3 is TGTGCCAGCAGCCAAGGCAGCGGGCTAGCCGGAGAGACCCAGTACTTC. Its translation is CASSQGSGLAGETQYF.

The genes are TRBV19 and TRBJ2-1; D might be TRBD2 (5 bases). The germline CDR1 and CDR2 sequences are LNHDA and SQIVND (reference sequence). Trimming pared 4 bases from V and 6 bases from J, leaving 13 bases between. The CDR3 contains 14 residues. As DNA, the CDR3 is TGTGCCAGTAGTACTTTACTAGAAACCAATGAGCAGTTCTTC. Translated, it gives CASSTLLETNEQFF.

This clone was seen more than once but under ten times. The gene calls are TRBV7-2 and TRBJ2-1, with 8 nucleotides matching TRBD2. V shed 5 bases, J shed 6 bases, and the junction held 15 bases outside the gene matches. The CDR3 runs 17 residues. The germline V gene has CDR1 SGHTA and CDR2 FQGNSA. The CDR3 DNA follows: TGTGCCAGCAGCCCGCATGTCGGGCCCCGGGGGGGCAATGAGCAGTTCTTC. Translation: CASSPHVGPRGGNEQFF.

This clone is a singleton in its sample. The chain is built from TRBV5-6 and TRBJ1-2, with unresolved D. Trimming pared 1 base from V and 0 bases from J, leaving 10 bases between. Per germline, CDR1 SGHDT and CDR2 YYEEEE. This CDR3 is 15 amino acids long. For the CDR3, the DNA is TGTGCCAGCAGCTTGTGGCCAGGTACTAACTATGGCTACACCTTC. It translates to CASSLWPGTNYGYTF.

The chain recombines TRBV5-8 with TRBJ2-2; a possible D gene is TRBD2 (5 bases). The germline V gene encodes CDR1 SGHTS and CDR2 YDEGEE. The CDR3 covers 18 residues. V shed 4 bases and J shed 0 bases, with 19 bases lying between them. CDR3 nucleotides: TGTGCCAGCAGCGTGGAGGTCCTAGCCTTTGCGAACACCGGGGAGCTGTTTTTT. It is translated as CASSVEVLAFANTGELFF.

The CDR3 nucleotides read TGTGCCAGCTCACGGGGGACAGGGGGCCAAGAGACCCAGTACTTC. The encoded protein is CASSRGTGGQETQYF. This chain joins TRBV18 and TRBJ2-5; 11 bases match TRBD1. Unmatched junction bases numbered 2, after V lost 4 bases and J lost 1 base. The CDR3 is 15 amino acids. Germline-derived CDR1 and CDR2 are KGHSH and LQKENI.

The chain joins TRBV19 to TRBJ2-1; 11 nucleotides match TRBD2. The germline V gene has CDR1 LNHDA and CDR2 SQIVND (reference sequence). The V gene end was trimmed by 5 bases and the J gene end by 3 bases; junction bases not matched to a gene: 6. The CDR3 length is 16 residues. The CDR3 is CASSVVLAGVYNEQFF. CDR3 DNA sequence: TGTGCCAGTAGTGTAGTACTAGCGGGAGTCTACAATGAGCAGTTCTTC.

This clone was recorded a few times. Written as DNA, the CDR3 is TGTGCCAGCTCAGATTTTGACAGGTCCAGGGCTGAAGCTTTCTTT. Translation: CASSDFDRSRAEAFF. This sequence joins TRBV18 and TRBJ1-1; D perhaps matches TRBD1 (6 bases). The V gene lost 5 bases and the J gene lost 6 bases, with 19 bases spanning the gap. The CDR3 contains 15 residues. Germline V gives CDR1 KGHSH, CDR2 LQKENI.

V is TRBV7-9 and J is TRBJ2-5; D is unclear. CDR3 length: 13 amino acids. Germline V gene lookup returns CDR1 SEHNR and CDR2 FQNEAQ (reference sequence). Trimming pared 5 bases from V and 0 bases from J, leaving 7 bases between. In DNA form, the CDR3 reads TGTGCCAGCAGCATCCAGGACCAAGAGACCCAGTACTTC. Its translation: CASSIQDQETQYF.

V usage is TRBV7-2 and J usage is TRBJ2-2, with 9 bases lining up with TRBD2. Germline V gene lookup returns CDR1 SGHTA and CDR2 FQGNSA. V lost 1 base to trimming and J lost 5 bases; unmatched junction nucleotides: 5. The CDR3 has 16 amino acids. CDR3 nucleotide sequence: TGTGCCAGCAGCTTAGACGCGGGAGGGCGGACCGGGGAGCTGTTTTTT. It codes for CASSLDAGGRTGELFF.

V is TRBV9 and J is TRBJ2-1; tentative D call: TRBD2 (6 bases). Germline V lookup: CDR1 SGDLS, CDR2 YYNGEE. The germline V and J ends were trimmed by 2 bases and 8 bases, with 14 bases remaining between them. CDR3 size: 14 residues. CDR3 in DNA: TGTGCCAGCAGCGTCGGGACTCAGGCCGATGAGCAGTTCTTC. Translating it yields CASSVGTQADEQFF.

This clone appeared a few times. The genes are TRBV19 and TRBJ2-1; 10 positions agree with TRBD2. The CDR3 totals 16 residues. Per germline, CDR1 LNHDA and CDR2 SQIVND (reference sequence). V trimming: 6 bases; J trimming: 3 bases; junction bases outside the gene matches: 8. The CDR3 nucleotides read TGTGCCAGTAGCCCCTATTCTAGCGGGAGCTACAATGAGCAGTTCTTC. This gives the protein CASSPYSSGSYNEQFF.